The present T cell receptor beta chain was sequenced within a study of T cell responses to AZD1222 COVID-19 vaccine. General study results and limits: Spike-specific TCR repertoires showed rising breadth and depth after two AZD1222 doses.

The protocol was immunoSEQ multiplex PCR, while the TCRdb copy is restricted to in-frame clones and leaves out a portion. This sample has under 150,000 clones, with 70% to 85% found just once. Turning to this clone: Antigen specificity is unknown.

Germline V CDR1 and CDR2: LGHDT, YNNKEL (reference sequence). Trimming removed 2 bases from V and 12 bases from J, with 14 bases in between. The CDR3 sequence is 14 residues long. This sequence joins TRBV3-1 (or the pseudogene TRBV3-2) and TRBJ1-6; D perhaps matches TRBD1 (6 bases). The sample consisted of peripheral blood, taken 28 days after the second AZD1222 dose. This TCR was recovered from an adult who received the AZD1222 COVID-19 vaccine. CDR3 in amino acids: CASSQRQDEGPLHF. The CDR3 nucleotides are TGTGCCAGCAGCCAAAGACAGGACGAGGGACCCCTCCACTTT.